The source of this T cell receptor beta chain is a study of blood T cell repertoires in COVID-19. Study as a whole: Donors in the United States, Italy and Spain gave samples during acute or convalescent COVID-19. T cells, B-cell-depleted T cells, or PBMCs provided the cDNA or gDNA that served as material.

In the original processing: Reference gene primer amplification gave estimated nucleated cell counts. Data came from immunoSEQ multiplex PCR; TCRdb stores just in-frame clones and leaves some out. V, J and clone size derive from that table, while D and trimming were established from the DNA sequence. The data contain 84,000 or so clones, 88% of them singletons. This clone was detected once. This receptor was obtained from a man between 65 and 80 years old with acute or convalescent COVID-19. Sequencing was done on a sample of peripheral blood.

CDR3 bases: TGTGCCAGCAGGGGGACAGTACAAGAGACCCAGTACTTC. Its protein is CASRGTVQETQYF. The chain combines TRBV12-3 or TRBV12-4 with TRBJ2-5; TRBD1 matches 7 bases. The CDR3 length is 13 residues. The trim removed 6 bases at V and 2 bases at J, leaving 3 bases unmatched.